A single sample is the source of the 29 T cell receptor beta chains below, sequenced in a study of PD-1 blockade in classical Hodgkin lymphoma. Every patient experienced relapse after autologous stem cell transplantation, and brentuximab vedotin exposure varied. TCRdb's table, derived via immunoSEQ multiplex PCR, lists solely in-frame clones and lacks some. Of under 70,000 clones listed, around 75% were seen once; the top ten hold just over 9%. Material: peripheral blood mononuclear cells (PBMCs), obtained before the second cycle of nivolumab. The receptors shown here come from a human donor with classical Hodgkin lymphoma.

The genes are TRBV7-2 and TRBJ2-1; tentatively, D is TRBD2 (5 bases). V was clipped by 2 bases and J by 6 bases, with 8 bases between them. The CDR3 extends over 13 amino acids. CDR1 and CDR2 from the germline V gene are SGHTA and FQGNSA. CDR3 DNA: TGTGCCAGCAGCTTATCTACTAGCAATGAGCAGTTCTTC. This translates into CASSLSTSNEQFF.

This clone was found a few times. This chain joins TRBV5-6 and TRBJ1-6; no clear D. Germline CDR1 SGHDT, CDR2 YYEEEE. This CDR3 is 12 amino acids long. V lost 0 bases and J 8 bases, leaving 3 bases between the germline ends. The CDR3 region has the DNA TGTGCCAGCAGCTTGGCGGATTCACCCCTCCACTTT. Protein sequence: CASSLADSPLHF.

The chain uses TRBV19 and TRBJ2-7, with 13 positions matching TRBD2. Trimming cost V 5 bases and J 2 bases; bases outside gene matches: 9. CDR3 size: 17 residues. Per germline, CDR1 LNHDA and CDR2 SQIVND (reference sequence). CDR3 sequence reads: CASSPGTSGTPTYEQYF. The DNA of the CDR3 is TGTGCCAGTAGTCCAGGGACTAGCGGGACCCCGACCTACGAGCAGTACTTC.

The chain recombines TRBV9 with TRBJ2-3, with 7 bases fitting TRBD2. This CDR3 is 17 amino acids long. Germline trimming cut 3 bases from V and 0 bases from J; bases unmatched to any gene: 10. The V gene's germline CDR1 is SGDLS and CDR2 YYNGEE. In DNA form, the CDR3 reads TGTGCCAGCAGCGCCGGGGAGGGAGCGTATAGCACAGATACGCAGTATTTT. Translation gives CASSAGEGAYSTDTQYF.

The chain has TRBV20-1 and TRBJ2-3; no clear D. CDR1 DFQATT and CDR2 SNEGSKA come from the germline V gene (reference sequence). Trimming shortened V by 3 bases and J by 5 bases, and 6 bases separated the two germline ends. This CDR3 is 11 amino acids long. The CDR3 reads CSASWGDTQYF. In DNA form, the CDR3 reads TGCAGTGCTAGTTGGGGAGATACGCAGTATTTT.

The genes are TRBV27 and TRBJ2-5, with 7 bases lining up with TRBD2. Losses at the gene ends were 8 bases for V and 4 bases for J; bases not matched to a gene: 13. The CDR3 runs 15 residues. From germline, CDR1 is MNHEY and CDR2 SMNVEV (reference sequence). The CDR3 loop is CASRRGGRTGETQYF. For the CDR3, the DNA is TGTGCCAGCCGTAGAGGCGGGAGAACGGGAGAGACCCAGTACTTC.

This clone turned up a few times. The V and J genes are TRBV30 and TRBJ1-1; D gene ambiguous. Trimming shortened V by 2 bases and J by 5 bases, and 12 bases separated the two germline ends. Germline loops: CDR1 GTSNPN, CDR2 SVGIG (reference sequence). The CDR3 length is 13 residues. The CDR3 nucleotides are TGTGCCTGGAGTCGCCAGCAGAGAACTGAAGCTTTCTTT. Its protein product is CAWSRQQRTEAFF.

In this sample, this clone turned up a few times. V usage is TRBV9 and J usage is TRBJ1-3; unclear D gene. Per germline, CDR1 SGDLS and CDR2 YYNGEE. The CDR3 contains 19 residues. Trimming cost V 0 bases and J 0 bases, with 19 bases left between them. The CDR3 DNA is TGTGCCAGCAGCGTAGAAGCCCGGTGGGCAGCGAGCTCTGGAAACACCATATATTTT. It translates to CASSVEARWAASSGNTIYF.

A few counts support this clone. The rearrangement joins TRBV5-1 to TRBJ1-5; D not resolved. The CDR3 contains 15 residues. Trimming stripped 4 bases from V and 4 bases from J, with 15 bases between. The germline CDR1 and CDR2 sequences are SGHRS and YFSETQ. CDR3 DNA sequence: TGCGCCAGCAGCCTGGATAGCGGGGTTAATCAGCCCCAGCATTTT. As protein: CASSLDSGVNQPQHF.

The chain couples TRBV2 to TRBJ1-2; the D gene is possibly TRBD1 (5 bases). Trimming removed 7 bases from V and 0 bases from J, with 9 bases in between. The germline V gene encodes CDR1 SNHLY and CDR2 FYNNEI. The CDR3 contains 13 residues. The CDR3 spells CASTGATNYGYTF. The DNA of the CDR3 is TGTGCCAGCACCGGGGCGACTAACTATGGCTACACCTTC. The variable domain in full, with the rest retrieved from reference TRBV2 and TRBJ1-2, is EPEVTQTPSHQVTQMGQEVILRCVPISNHLYFYWYRQILGQKVEFLVSFYNNEISEKSEIFDDQFSVERPDGSNFTLKIRSTKLEDSAMYFCASTGATNYGYTFGSGTRLTVV.

The chain combines TRBV6-1 with TRBJ2-7, with no clear D. V lost 7 bases, J lost 0 bases, and 10 bases lay in between. The CDR3 is 13 amino acids. Germline V gives CDR1 MNHNS, CDR2 SASEGT. The CDR3 region is CASKNTNSYEQYF. The CDR3 DNA follows: TGTGCCAGCAAAAACACTAACTCCTACGAGCAGTACTTC.

This clone was observed at least ten times. The chain recombines TRBV7-8 with TRBJ1-4; perhaps TRBD1 as D (5 bases). V lost 5 bases and J 8 bases, leaving 15 bases between the germline ends. The CDR3 has 14 amino acids. CDR1 is SGHVS, CDR2 FQNEAQ, per germline. DNA for the CDR3: TGTGCCAGCAGCCCGCACGGGGGAAGCGAAAAACTGTTTTTT. It is translated as CASSPHGGSEKLFF.

Concerning this clone itself: Additional DNA sequences in this sample encode the identical CDR3. The rearrangement uses TRBV5-1 and TRBJ2-1, with a weak D call TRBD1 (8 bases). Germline lookup yields CDR1 SGHRS and CDR2 YFSETQ. The CDR3 consists of 15 residues. Trimming shortened V by 3 bases and J by 3 bases, and 13 bases separated the two germline ends. CDR3 loop: CASSSQGGYYNEQFF. For the CDR3, the DNA is TGCGCCAGCAGCTCACAGGGGGGGTACTACAATGAGCAGTTCTTC.

The chain joins TRBV7-8 to TRBJ1-3; a possible D gene is TRBD1 (5 bases). Germline V gene sequence: CDR1 SGHVS, CDR2 FQNEAQ. V was pared by 3 bases and J by 4 bases, with 10 bases between. The CDR3 runs to 14 residues. The CDR3 sequence is CASSLGGTGNTIYF. The CDR3 DNA reads TGTGCCAGCAGCTTGGGCGGGACGGGAAACACCATATATTTT.

In its sample, this clone was seen many times. The V gene is TRBV7-3, the J gene TRBJ2-3; D perhaps matches TRBD2 (6 bases). V dropped 2 bases and J dropped 4 bases, with 7 bases sitting between them. The CDR3 is 13 residues long. Germline values: CDR1 SGHTA, CDR2 FQGTGA. DNA of the CDR3: TGTGCCAGCAGCTTAGCGGGATCAGATACGCAGTATTTT. Protein sequence: CASSLAGSDTQYF.

V usage is TRBV29-1 and J usage is TRBJ2-5; possibly TRBD1 for D (6 bases). The V end was cut by 5 bases, the J end by 0 bases, with 7 bases between. Germline V lookup: CDR1 SQVTM, CDR2 ANQGSEA. The CDR3 length is 12 residues. The CDR3 here is CSVTGNQETQYF. In DNA form, the CDR3 reads TGCAGCGTTACAGGGAACCAAGAGACCCAGTACTTC.

The chain links TRBV6-7 to TRBJ2-5; 10 nucleotides align to TRBD2. TRBV6-7 is noted as an ORF with a role that remains uncertain. V dropped 2 bases and J dropped 3; count of bases not matched to a gene: 3. CDR3 length: 15 residues. The CDR3 nucleotides read TGTGCCAGCAGTTACCCCCTAGCGGGGGAAGAGACCCAGTACTTC. Translated, it gives CASSYPLAGEETQYF.

This clone showed up just a few times. V and J are TRBV9 and TRBJ1-3; 7 nucleotides align to TRBD1. The trim removed 0 bases at V and 0 bases at J, leaving 3 bases unmatched. The CDR3 totals 16 residues. Germline V CDR1 and CDR2: SGDLS, YYNGEE. In DNA form, the CDR3 reads TGTGCCAGCAGCGTAGCCGGGACAGACTCTGGAAACACCATATATTTT. Its translation: CASSVAGTDSGNTIYF.

This chain joins TRBV2 and TRBJ1-5; the D gene is possibly TRBD1 (6 bases). Between the trimmed V and J ends, which lost 2 bases and 3 bases, there was a span of 17 bases. This CDR3 contains 17 residues. Germline CDR1 is SNHLY and CDR2 is FYNNEI. In DNA, the CDR3 is TGTGCCAGCAGTGAAACGGGGGCGGGACGCTCCAATCAGCCCCAGCATTTT. Its protein is CASSETGAGRSNQPQHF.

The chain links TRBV7-3 to TRBJ2-1, with a tentative D call TRBD2 (6 bases). V was pared by 2 bases and J by 4 bases, with 12 bases between. The CDR3 length is 15 residues. The germline V gene has CDR1 SGHTA and CDR2 FQGTGA. CDR3 region: CASSLQAGPYNEQFF. DNA for the CDR3: TGTGCCAGCAGCTTACAAGCGGGCCCGTACAATGAGCAGTTCTTC.

The chain carries TRBV5-1 and TRBJ2-1; TRBD2 aligns across 10 bases. The CDR3 has 15 residues. Germline trimming cut 0 bases from V and 8 bases from J; bases unmatched to any gene: 5. Germline CDR1 reads SGHRS; CDR2 reads YFSETQ. The CDR3 spells CASSLASGSGHEQFF. The CDR3 DNA follows: TGCGCCAGCAGCTTGGCTAGCGGGAGTGGACATGAGCAGTTCTTC.

There are a few counts of this clone. The CDR3 here is CASSPSGRTGAEQYF. The CDR3 nucleotides read TGCGCCAGCAGCCCCTCGGGACGGACTGGGGCAGAGCAGTACTTC. The chain links TRBV5-1 to TRBJ2-7, with D perhaps TRBD1 or TRBD2 (5 bases each). V lost 4 bases to trimming and J lost 7 bases, with 21 bases between them. Germline V lookup: CDR1 SGHRS, CDR2 YFSETQ. This CDR3 has 15 residues.

V usage is TRBV7-3 and J usage is TRBJ2-1, with a possible D match to TRBD2 (5 bases). Trimming stripped 5 bases from V and 4 bases from J, with 6 bases between. The CDR3 sequence is 12 residues long. CDR1 is SGHTA and CDR2 is FQGTGA in the germline V gene. The CDR3 coding sequence is TGTGCCAGCAGCGGGGAGTACAATGAGCAGTTCTTC. Protein product: CASSGEYNEQFF.

The rearrangement joins TRBV27 to TRBJ1-5; a possible D gene is TRBD1 (5 bases). The CDR3 is made up of 16 amino acids. Per germline, CDR1 MNHEY and CDR2 SMNVEV (reference sequence). Deletions cut 0 bases from V and 10 bases from J, with 19 bases between. In DNA, the CDR3 is TGTGCCAGCAGTTTATCGTCCGGGGCCTTGGGCGGACCCCAGCATTTT. This sequence encodes CASSLSSGALGGPQHF.

This clone came up once. V gene TRBV11-2 combines with J gene TRBJ2-3; D is perhaps TRBD1 (5 bases). The CDR3 length is 13 residues. The germline V gene encodes CDR1 SGHAT and CDR2 FQNNGV. With 1 base removed from V and 4 bases from J, the gap between germline ends came to 6 bases. The CDR3 nucleotides are TGTGCCAGCAGCTTAGGACAGCCAGATACGCAGTATTTT. This sequence encodes CASSLGQPDTQYF.

This clone occurred once. J is TRBJ1-1 and V is TRBV28, with 7 bases matching TRBD1. V was pared by 2 bases and J by 12 bases, with 15 bases of the junction left unmatched. CDR1 and CDR2 (germline): MDHEN, SYDVKM. The CDR3 spans 15 residues. The DNA of the CDR3 is TGTGCCAGCAGTTTACCTACAGGGGTTAGGGGGCTAACTTTCTTT. This gives the protein CASSLPTGVRGLTFF.

The gene calls are TRBV25-1 and TRBJ2-7; D gene uncertain. CDR1 and CDR2 from the germline V gene are MGHDK and SYGVNS. Trimming took off 6 bases at V and 1 base at J, with 10 bases between the two ends. The CDR3 spans 13 residues. The CDR3 sequence: CASRVDGSYEQYF. The DNA for the CDR3 is TGTGCCAGCAGAGTTGACGGGTCCTACGAGCAGTACTTC.

The chain couples TRBV6-1 to TRBJ2-5; 9 bases are shared with TRBD1. Germline V gene sequence: CDR1 MNHNS, CDR2 SASEGT. V was clipped by 6 bases and J by 5 bases; unmatched bases: 4. The CDR3 has 13 residues. The CDR3 DNA reads TGTGCCAGCAGGGGACAGGGTGGGGAGACCCAGTACTTC. Translating gives CASRGQGGETQYF.

The table lists this clone with a count of one. This chain joins TRBV27 and TRBJ1-5; TRBD1 matches at 8 bases. J gave up 6 bases and V 5 bases, and 6 bases lay outside the gene matches. The CDR3 spans 14 residues. The germline V gene encodes CDR1 MNHEY and CDR2 SMNVEV (reference sequence). The CDR3 loop reads CASSPQGAVQPQHF. The CDR3 DNA is TGTGCCAGCAGTCCTCAGGGGGCGGTTCAGCCCCAGCATTTT.